What follows are 18 T cell receptor beta chains derived from one specimen sequenced in a study of T cell repertoires in cytomegalovirus infection. No antigen is known for these receptors. In TCRdb, the reads were re-called with MiXCR into one record per CDR3 protein. Of about 330,000 distinct CDR3 sequences listed, about 32% are singletons. This specimen consisted of cultured PBMCs, obtained from culture after CMV antigen stimulation. These receptors all stem from a human donor in good health (CMV status not recorded). Some clones in this sample may be carry-over from other donors' samples.

This clonotype showed up just once. The rearrangement links TRBV10-2 to TRBJ2-3; 9 positions match TRBD2. Trimming cost V 11 bases and J 5 bases; bases outside gene matches: 8. Germline V gene lookup returns CDR1 WSHSY and CDR2 SAAADI. The CDR3 length is 13 residues. This CDR3 is CALGSGGGDTQYF. The CDR3 coding sequence is TGCGCCCTGGGTAGCGGGGGAGGAGATACGCAGTATTTT.

This clonotype was observed a handful of times. CDR3 DNA sequence: TGTGCCAGCAGCTTAAAACAGGGGGTAGTCGGCGGCTACACCTTC. Amino acids: CASSLKQGVVGGYTF. The rearrangement links TRBV11-2 to TRBJ1-2; the match to TRBD1 covers 8 bases. With 2 bases clipped from V and 8 bases from J, the junction kept 10 bases outside the gene matches. This CDR3 is 15 amino acids long. Per the germline V gene, CDR1 is SGHAT and CDR2 is FQNNGV.

This clonotype has at least ten counts. V and J are TRBV11-2 and TRBJ2-1; TRBD2 aligns across 7 bases. The trim removed 5 bases at V and 3 bases at J, leaving 13 bases unmatched. Germline loops: CDR1 SGHAT, CDR2 FQNNGV. The CDR3 is made up of 17 amino acids. The CDR3 reads CASSTRLKRGGYNEQFF. CDR3 nucleotide sequence: TGTGCCAGCAGCACCCGACTTAAGCGGGGCGGCTACAATGAGCAGTTCTTC. Full variable domain (rest looked up from reference TRBV11-2 and TRBJ2-1): EAGVAQSPRYKIIEKRQSVAFWCNPISGHATLYWYQQILGQGPKLLIQFQNNGVVDDSQLPKDRFSAERLKGVDSTLKIQPAKLEDSAVYLCASSTRLKRGGYNEQFFGPGTRLTVL.

There are a few counts of this clonotype. This chain connects TRBV10-3 to TRBJ2-1; TRBD2 aligns across 11 bases. The germline V gene has CDR1 ENHRY and CDR2 SYGVKD. The CDR3 consists of 15 residues. J gave up 9 bases and V 3 bases, and 7 bases lay outside the gene matches. The CDR3 coding sequence is TGTGCCATCAGTGACCGTAGCGGGAGGGATAGTGAGCAGTTCTTC. Translating gives CAISDRSGRDSEQFF.

The chain joins TRBV6-2 or TRBV6-3 to TRBJ2-4; 13 bases fit TRBD2. CDR3 size: 20 residues. V was clipped by 2 bases and J by 0 bases; unmatched bases: 10. From germline, CDR1 is MNHEY and CDR2 SVGEGT. The CDR3 nucleotides read TGTGCCAGCAGTTACGACGGGACTAGCGGGATACGCCTAGCCAAAAACATTCAGTACTTC. Translated: CASSYDGTSGIRLAKNIQYF.

The rearrangement uses TRBV28 and TRBJ1-5; 8 bases match TRBD1. CDR3 length: 15 amino acids. CDR1 MDHEN and CDR2 SYDVKM come from the germline V gene. V gave up 2 bases and J gave up 7 bases; unmatched junction bases: 7. The CDR3 DNA sequence: TGTGCCAGCAGTTTACGACAGGGGTCAGGACAGCCCCAGCATTTT. It translates to CASSLRQGSGQPQHF.

This clonotype was observed a few times. This rearrangement joins TRBV6-6 to TRBJ1-6; tentatively, D is TRBD1 (6 bases). CDR1 and CDR2 (germline): MNHNY, SVGAGI (reference sequence). The V gene lost 8 bases and the J gene lost 9 bases, with 17 bases spanning the gap. The CDR3 is 14 amino acids. This chain's CDR3 is CASSGEQGGSPLHF. DNA of the CDR3: TGTGCCAGCTCTGGGGAACAGGGAGGTTCACCCCTCCACTTT.

The CDR3 region is CASSREGRTRDGNEQFF. The CDR3 DNA is TGTGCCAGCAGCCGCGAGGGACGAACCCGTGATGGCAATGAGCAGTTCTTC. This rearrangement joins TRBV7-8 to TRBJ2-1; TRBD1 or TRBD2 may be the D gene (5 bases each). The germline CDR1 and CDR2 sequences are SGHVS and FQNEAQ. V shed 5 bases and J shed 6 bases, with 23 bases lying between them. CDR3 length: 17 amino acids.

A remark on this clonotype: An end of the junction differs from the germline gene, which may be a read error. The chain is built from TRBV6-2 or TRBV6-3 and TRBJ2-7, with 7 bases aligning to TRBD2. CDR1 MNHEY and CDR2 SVGEGT come from the germline V gene. This CDR3 is 15 amino acids long. CDR3: CARSYTASGTYEQYF. The CDR3 DNA sequence: TGTGCCCGCAGTTACACGGCTAGCGGAACCTACGAGCAGTACTTC.

This clonotype was found a few times. The rearrangement joins TRBV7-2 to TRBJ1-2; D is uncertain. Germline CDR1 SGHTA, CDR2 FQGNSA. CDR3 length: 14 amino acids. With 4 bases removed from V and 8 bases from J, the gap between germline ends came to 17 bases. This CDR3 is CASSSPGQTPGYTF. DNA of the CDR3: TGTGCCAGCAGCTCACCGGGCCAGACCCCGGGCTACACCTTC.

The V and J genes are TRBV12-5 and TRBJ2-3; a weak D match, TRBD1 (6 bases). Trimming shortened V by 5 bases and J by 1 base, and 7 bases separated the two germline ends. Germline lookup yields CDR1 LGHNT and CDR2 FRNRAP. The CDR3 spans 13 residues. The CDR3 coding sequence is TGTGCTAGTGGTGAGGGGGGCACAGATACGCAGTATTTT. Translating it yields CASGEGGTDTQYF.

This clonotype was found many times. The gene calls are TRBV7-2 and TRBJ2-5; D gene uncertain. V was cut by 1 base and J by 5 bases, with 17 bases left in between. This CDR3 region has 16 residues. Germline loops: CDR1 SGHTA, CDR2 FQGNSA. The CDR3 DNA reads as TGTGCCAGCAGCTTAGAGGGCCGGAGAAGTCAGGAGACCCAGTACTTC. Amino acid sequence: CASSLEGRRSQETQYF.

V is TRBV7-8 and J is TRBJ2-5; TRBD2 matches 11 bases. Looked up from germline, CDR1 is SGHVS and CDR2 is FQNEAQ. The length of the CDR3 is 15 residues. Losses at the gene ends were 6 bases for V and 3 bases for J; bases not matched to a gene: 6. The CDR3 nucleotides are TGTGCCAGCAGAGCCGTACTAGCGGGAGAAGAGACCCAGTACTTC. Translated, it gives CASRAVLAGEETQYF.

V is TRBV5-5 and J is TRBJ2-1; TRBD1 or TRBD2 may be the D gene (5 bases each). V lost 4 bases to trimming and J lost 8 bases, with 16 bases between them. The CDR3 length is 14 residues. The germline V gene encodes CDR1 SGHKS and CDR2 YYEKEE (reference sequence). CDR3 loop: CASSPGTGRYEQFF. CDR3 sequence (DNA): TGTGCCAGCAGCCCTGGGACGGGGCGGTATGAGCAGTTCTTC.

The chain carries TRBV27 and TRBJ2-4, with a tentative D call TRBD1 (6 bases). V dropped 3 bases and J dropped 5 bases, with 8 bases sitting between them. Germline-derived CDR1 and CDR2 are MNHEY and SMNVEV (reference sequence). This CDR3 is 13 amino acids long. The CDR3 loop is CASSFDRQNIQYF. For the CDR3, the DNA is TGTGCCAGCAGTTTCGACAGGCAAAACATTCAGTACTTC.

This clonotype was seen only a few times. The chain has TRBV3-1 and TRBJ2-1, with TRBD2 identical over 8 bases. The V gene end was trimmed by 4 bases and the J gene end by 4 bases; junction bases not matched to a gene: 9. The CDR3 runs to 16 residues. Germline V gene data show CDR1 as LGHDT and CDR2 as YNNKEL (reference sequence). CDR3 sequence (DNA): TGTGCCAGCAGCCCCTCCGTAGTAGCGGGGTACAATGAGCAGTTCTTC. The encoded protein is CASSPSVVAGYNEQFF.

The V gene is TRBV19, the J gene TRBJ1-4; D is possibly TRBD1 (5 bases). V was pared by 3 bases and J by 0 bases, with 14 bases between. The CDR3 has 17 residues. Germline V gene sequence: CDR1 LNHDA, CDR2 SQIVND (reference sequence). DNA of the CDR3: TGTGCCAGTAGTATTCGCCAGGGCTCTGCAACTAATGAAAAACTGTTTTTT. Its translation is CASSIRQGSATNEKLFF.

The V and J genes are TRBV19 and TRBJ1-5; D possibly corresponds to TRBD1 (6 bases). V was trimmed by 4 bases and J by 6 bases, leaving 13 bases between them. Looked up from germline, CDR1 is LNHDA and CDR2 is SQIVND (reference sequence). The CDR3 is made up of 14 amino acids. Here the CDR3 DNA reads TGTGCCAGTAGTACACCACAGGGCTTTCAGCCCCAGCATTTT. Residues: CASSTPQGFQPQHF.